This TCR beta chain stems from a study of graft-versus-host responses after intestinal transplantation. Study at large: Each recipient received a multivisceral, liver-intestinal, or isolated intestinal graft.

This table comes from immunoSEQ multiplex PCR, and its TCRdb copy is limited to in-frame clones, with some not included. The sample has 35,000 to 45,000 clones; approximately 94% are singletons. This CDR3 spans 16 amino acids. V trimming: 5 bases; J trimming: 3 bases; junction bases outside the gene matches: 12. Germline CDR1 MDHEN, CDR2 SYDVKM. Study conclusions and caveats: The highest levels of circulating GvH clones went along with early declines in HvG clones after transplant. Graft-versus-host to host-versus-graft clonal ratios in allografts were high in patients with graft-donor T cell macrochimerism.

Worth noting for this clone: The antigen is undetermined.

The sequenced sample was unstimulated CD4+ T cells sorted from spleen or lymph node cells, obtained before transplant. The chain employs TRBV28 and TRBJ1-1; the match to TRBD1 covers 7 bases. The source of this sequence is a human donor who was the organ donor for an intestinal transplant. The CDR3 protein is CASSPPTGAGDTEAFF. The CDR3 region has the DNA TGTGCCAGCAGTCCCCCCACAGGGGCGGGGGACACTGAAGCTTTCTTT.